Listed below are T cell receptor beta chains from one sample, sequenced in a study of cytomegalovirus exposure and HLA in healthy donors. Sequencing was performed with immunoSEQ multiplex PCR; in TCRdb, only in-frame clones are kept and a portion is missing. The table includes about 160,000 clones, roughly 82% detected once. What was sequenced was PBMCs. The origin of the receptors is a girl between 10 and 17 years old in good health and CMV-seropositive. The CDR3 runs from the conserved cysteine through the conserved F or W.

CDR3 protein | V gene | CDR3 length | J gene
CAIKEDSNYEQYF | TRBV10-3 | 13 | TRBJ2-7
CASSATGSSYEQYF | TRBV5-1 | 14 | TRBJ2-7
CASSPGTAGGTGELFF | TRBV5-6 | 16 | TRBJ2-2
CASSVPGGANVLTF | TRBV28 | 14 | TRBJ2-6
CASSYPGSGELFF | TRBV6-5 | 13 | TRBJ2-2
CSASRADTQYF | TRBV20-1 | 11 | TRBJ2-3
CASSAWDRENQPQHF | TRBV19 | 15 | TRBJ1-5
CASSFGLQETQYF | TRBV27 | 13 | TRBJ2-5
CASSYSLQGGATEAFF | TRBV6-6 | 16 | TRBJ1-1
CAIRPAGRRSSYEQYF | TRBV10-3 | 16 | TRBJ2-7
CASSPEPAVDEQYF | TRBV18 | 14 | TRBJ2-7
CASSLLAGGGEQYF | TRBV28 | 14 | TRBJ2-7
CASSQWVSGGPGEQFF | TRBV19 | 16 | TRBJ2-1
CASSLEPVPNEKLFF | TRBV5-1 | 15 | TRBJ1-4
CASSLESGVEQFF | TRBV11-3 | 13 | TRBJ2-1
CASRFDRDYEQYF | TRBV28 | 13 | TRBJ2-7
CAITQGALAEAFF | TRBV10-3 | 13 | TRBJ1-1
CASSPEGRINYGYTF | TRBV5-8 | 15 | TRBJ1-2
CASSLWLAGNEQYF | TRBV5-8 | 14 | TRBJ2-7
CASSPGVADFYNEQFF | TRBV5-1 | 16 | TRBJ2-1
CASSIDSGSPTDTQYF | TRBV19 | 16 | TRBJ2-3
CASSLGGWGNQPQHF | TRBV2 | 15 | TRBJ1-5
CASSQGGEETQYF | TRBV27 | 13 | TRBJ2-5
CASLEGATNEKLFF | TRBV10-2 | 14 | TRBJ1-4
CAWRGNRDTEAFF | TRBV30 | 13 | TRBJ1-1
CASSTDRGLDQPQHF | TRBV6-5 | 15 | TRBJ1-5
CASSSPRGEFMNEQFF | TRBV28 | 16 | TRBJ2-1
CASSPTGVNEQFF | TRBV6-4 | 13 | TRBJ2-1
CASTGTSGYEQYF | TRBV25-1 | 13 | TRBJ2-7
CASSLAGQRELFF | TRBV5-1 | 13 | TRBJ2-2
CASSPGQHTEAFF | TRBV7-9 | 13 | TRBJ1-1
CSVDKGGETQYF | TRBV29-1 | 12 | TRBJ2-5
CASSVLGQGRNTIYF | TRBV9 | 15 | TRBJ1-3
CASSAGTVLFF | TRBV11-2 | 11 | TRBJ2-2
CASRDSGGGAQFF | TRBV5-4 | 13 | TRBJ2-1
CASSIGLAGGTDTQYF | TRBV19 | 16 | TRBJ2-3
CASSFGARQFF | TRBV11-2 | 11 | TRBJ2-1
CASSPRTSDNEQFF | TRBV28 | 14 | TRBJ2-1
CASSVGRADTGELFF | TRBV9 | 15 | TRBJ2-2
CASSVLREALRGEQYF | TRBV9 | 16 | TRBJ2-7
CASRRQGDTNEKLFF | TRBV6-6 | 15 | TRBJ1-4
CASSRDRQETQYF | TRBV18 | 13 | TRBJ2-5
CASSRAGATTHTDTQYF | TRBV18 | 17 | TRBJ2-3
CASSLAGEVNEQFF | TRBV6-5 | 14 | TRBJ2-1
CAWTSGANVLTF | TRBV30 | 12 | TRBJ2-6
CASSFGGIYEQYF | TRBV28 | 13 | TRBJ2-7
CATSIGGNEQFF | TRBV6-5 | 12 | TRBJ2-1
CSVEMRQGRTEAFF | TRBV29-1 | 14 | TRBJ1-1
CASSPTLAGWHYEQYF | TRBV18 | 16 | TRBJ2-7
CASRIGQGANTGELFF | TRBV5-5 | 16 | TRBJ2-2
CSVHRSGGVNNEQFF | TRBV29-1 | 15 | TRBJ2-1
CASISGGAWTSTDTQYF | TRBV28 | 17 | TRBJ2-3
CASSVVSAGNTIYF | TRBV9 | 14 | TRBJ1-3